This T cell receptor beta chain was sequenced in a study of blood T cell repertoires in COVID-19. About the research overall: PBMCs, B-cell-depleted T cells, or T cells were the source of the cDNA or gDNA that made up the material.

Study processing details: Using reference gene primer amplification, nucleated cell counts were estimated. Some clones are missing from TCRdb's copy, which holds only in-frame ones; the method was immunoSEQ multiplex PCR. Clone size and the V and J calls come from that table; the DNA yielded D and trimming. The data contain approximately 70,000 clones, 75% to 95% of them singletons. V gave up 6 bases and J gave up 0 bases, with 24 bases separating them. This CDR3 contains 19 residues. From germline, CDR1 is SGHVS and CDR2 FQNEAQ. This clonotype originated in a woman between 55 and 75 years old with active COVID-19. The chain combines TRBV7-8 with TRBJ1-3, with D possibly TRBD1 on 5 matching bases. The sample taken for sequencing was peripheral blood. The CDR3 DNA sequence: TGTGCCAGCAGACCATATATAACCAGAAGGGGTGACTCTGGAAACACCATATATTTT. This codes for CASRPYITRRGDSGNTIYF.